This is a list of T cell receptor beta chains from one sample in a study of early T cells in non-severe SARS-CoV-2 infection. TCRdb recomputed calls from the 5' RACE reads with MiXCR, one row per CDR3 protein. The sample includes nearly 110,000 distinct CDR3 sequences, around 10% seen only once; the top ten take about 7.6%. The sample comprised whole blood. The origin of the receptors is an adult who was a healthcare worker with PCR-confirmed SARS-CoV-2 infection or an uninfected control (not recorded which). The conserved cysteine and the conserved F or W are not part of the CDR3 here. The order of the fields is J gene, V gene, clone size, CDR3 protein. Size is omitted from some rows. Given values are once, few, many or a class for expanded clones.

>TRBJ2-7|TRBV11-2|many
ASSLPSVGEQY
>TRBJ1-2|TRBV12-3/TRBV12-4|.
ASSLGRDPYGYT
>TRBJ2-1|TRBV7-2|few
ASSQTVFIREQF
>TRBJ2-2|TRBV12-3/TRBV12-4|.
ASSPGRNTGELF
>TRBJ2-7|TRBV11-2|many
ASSLDLGGYEQY
>TRBJ2-5|TRBV23-1|.
ASSPDWQETQY
>TRBJ2-1|TRBV20-1|.
SAETSGSRVYNEQF
>TRBJ2-1|TRBV20-1|few
SAKRETQF
>TRBJ2-2|TRBV7-6|many
ASSLAGPGLNTGELF
>TRBJ2-1|TRBV11-2|few
ASSLYRNEQF
>TRBJ2-2|TRBV6-4|.
ASRGENTGELF
>TRBJ1-1|TRBV4-3|many
ASSIRGKGAEAF
>TRBJ2-3|TRBV4-1|.
ASSPGVYTDTQY
>TRBJ2-5|TRBV5-1|.
ASSFVAGADGTQY
>TRBJ2-3|TRBV4-3|.
ASSTRGTDTQY
>TRBJ1-1|TRBV4-2|few
ASSLVTYGDAEAF
>TRBJ2-7|TRBV7-8|.
ASSSDRNEQY